Below, one T cell receptor (beta chain) is given with its context. What it binds is unknown. The data belong to a study of cytomegalovirus exposure and HLA in healthy donors. For the study at large: About 85 million unique TCRs from HLA-typed donors were held in an early release of data.

Germline CDR1 reads WSHSY; CDR2 reads SAAADI. The CDR3 has 16 amino acids. Trimming shortened V by 2 bases and J by 2 bases, and 15 bases separated the two germline ends. PCR primers comprised 60 Vbeta and 13 Jbeta primers. Measured with immunoSEQ multiplex PCR; TCRdb has only the in-frame clones, and not every one. The sample data list about 41,000 clones. Overall study results and limits: There were reportedly fewer N-insertions in an Asian-associated ancestry cluster than the approximately 640-donor mean, in a later analysis.

The sequenced sample was PBMCs. The origin of this receptor is a man aged 30 to 45 in good health and CMV-seronegative. This rearrangement joins TRBV10-2 to TRBJ2-5, with a possible D match to TRBD2 (6 bases). In DNA form, the CDR3 reads TGCGCCAGCAGTGAGCCTGGCGGGACCTTTCAAGAGACCCAGTACTTC. Residues: CASSEPGGTFQETQYF.